A selection of T cell receptor beta chains follows, all from one sample in a study of blood T cell repertoires in COVID-19. Profiling relied on immunoSEQ multiplex PCR, and the TCRdb table lists in-frame clones only, not all of them. This sample has 250,000 to 300,000 clones, with approximately 90% found just once. The specimen was PBMCs or T cells enriched from blood (not recorded which). These receptors were taken from a woman in her thirties or forties with acute COVID-19. CDR3s include the opening cysteine and the closing phenylalanine or tryptophan. Fields, in order: CDR3 protein, CDR3 DNA, J gene, clone size, V gene, CDR3 length, D gene. A D gene is named only where the DNA matches it firmly. Clone size is stated in some rows and not others, as once, few, many or a class when expanded.

cdr3_aa: CASSYLGQGINEQFF; cdr3_nt: TGTGCCAGCAGCTACTTGGGACAGGGGATTAATGAGCAGTTCTTC; j_call: TRBJ2-1; clone_size: .; v_call: TRBV2; cdr3_length: 15; d_call: TRBD1
cdr3_aa: CASKLAPGGYTF; cdr3_nt: TGTGCCAGTAAACTCGCCCCCGGTGGCTACACCTTC; j_call: TRBJ1-2; clone_size: .; v_call: TRBV19; cdr3_length: 12; d_call: .
cdr3_aa: CASSPFGGQDGYTF; cdr3_nt: TGTGCCAGCTCACCCTTCGGGGGGCAGGATGGCTACACCTTC; j_call: TRBJ1-2; clone_size: once; v_call: TRBV18; cdr3_length: 14; d_call: .
cdr3_aa: CASSRGSYNEQFF; cdr3_nt: TGTGCCAGCAGTCGCGGCTCATACAATGAGCAGTTCTTC; j_call: TRBJ2-1; clone_size: .; v_call: TRBV27; cdr3_length: 13; d_call: .
cdr3_aa: CASSPGLLSTDTQYF; cdr3_nt: TGTGCCAGCAGCCCAGGACTATTGAGCACAGATACGCAGTATTTT; j_call: TRBJ2-3; clone_size: .; v_call: TRBV9; cdr3_length: 15; d_call: .
cdr3_aa: CASSVRAGGPGELFF; cdr3_nt: TGTGCCAGCAGCGTCCGAGCGGGGGGTCCCGGGGAGCTGTTTTTT; j_call: TRBJ2-2; clone_size: .; v_call: TRBV9; cdr3_length: 15; d_call: TRBD2
cdr3_aa: CASRQISNQPQHF; cdr3_nt: TGTGCCAGTAGACAGATTAGCAATCAGCCCCAGCATTTT; j_call: TRBJ1-5; clone_size: .; v_call: TRBV19; cdr3_length: 13; d_call: .
cdr3_aa: CSVDDSPNTEAFF; cdr3_nt: TGCAGCGTAGATGACAGCCCGAACACTGAAGCTTTCTTT; j_call: TRBJ1-1; clone_size: .; v_call: TRBV29-1; cdr3_length: 13; d_call: .
cdr3_aa: CASSVEGDRSYNEQFF; cdr3_nt: TGTGCCAGCAGCGTAGAGGGAGATAGGTCCTACAATGAGCAGTTCTTC; j_call: TRBJ2-1; clone_size: .; v_call: TRBV9; cdr3_length: 16; d_call: .
cdr3_aa: CASSWEQGSGEKLFF; cdr3_nt: TGCGCCAGCAGCTGGGAACAGGGTTCGGGTGAAAAACTGTTTTTT; j_call: TRBJ1-4; clone_size: once; v_call: TRBV5-1; cdr3_length: 15; d_call: .
cdr3_aa: CASRTATNEKLFF; cdr3_nt: TGCGCCAGCAGGACAGCAACTAATGAAAAACTGTTTTTT; j_call: TRBJ1-4; clone_size: .; v_call: TRBV5-1; cdr3_length: 13; d_call: .
cdr3_aa: CASSYSFARNEKLFF; cdr3_nt: TGTGCCAGCAGTTACTCGTTTGCGCGGAATGAAAAACTGTTTTTT; j_call: TRBJ1-4; clone_size: .; v_call: TRBV6-5; cdr3_length: 15; d_call: .
cdr3_aa: CASSPQTLGGRLGEQFF; cdr3_nt: TGTGCCAGCAGCCCACAAACCCTGGGCGGGAGGTTGGGTGAGCAGTTCTTC; j_call: TRBJ2-1; clone_size: .; v_call: TRBV9; cdr3_length: 17; d_call: TRBD2
cdr3_aa: CASSTGQGNSPLHF; cdr3_nt: TGTGCCAGCAGCACGGGACAGGGCAATTCACCCCTCCACTTT; j_call: TRBJ1-6; clone_size: .; v_call: TRBV9; cdr3_length: 14; d_call: TRBD1
cdr3_aa: CASTPGQGFAYTF; cdr3_nt: TGTGCCAGCACCCCGGGACAGGGATTTGCCTACACCTTC; j_call: TRBJ1-2; clone_size: .; v_call: TRBV27; cdr3_length: 13; d_call: TRBD1
cdr3_aa: CASSLAWGPYGYTF; cdr3_nt: TGCGCCAGCAGCTTGGCCTGGGGGCCCTATGGCTACACCTTC; j_call: TRBJ1-2; clone_size: .; v_call: TRBV5-1; cdr3_length: 14; d_call: .